The T cell receptor (beta chain) under discussion was sequenced for a study of blood T cell repertoires in COVID-19. Study-level background: Acute-phase and convalescent COVID-19 samples originated in the United States, Italy and Spain. T cells, B-cell-depleted T cells, or PBMCs supplied cDNA or gDNA.

Per the authors' pipeline: Estimation of nucleated cell counts relied on the amplification of reference gene primers. Only in-frame clones appear in the TCRdb table, and some are missing; sequencing was by immunoSEQ multiplex PCR. V and J calls and clone size are given by that table; D and trimming were obtained from the DNA. The sample yields some 69,000 clones, around 77% seen once. V gave up 4 bases and J gave up 3 bases, with 7 bases separating them. The CDR3 has 12 residues. The germline V gene encodes CDR1 SGHTS and CDR2 YDEGEE. This sequence originates from a man between 60 and 75 years old with acute or convalescent COVID-19. Specimen: peripheral blood. The chain combines TRBV5-8 with TRBJ2-5; weak D call: TRBD1 (5 bases). CDR3 sequence (DNA): TGTGCCAGCAGCCTGACAGAAGAGACCCAGTACTTC. Its protein product is CASSLTEETQYF.